This passage covers 9 T cell receptor beta chains from one sample sequenced in a study of T cell repertoires in cytomegalovirus infection. Their cognate antigens are unknown. TCRdb passed the reads through MiXCR, listing each CDR3 protein once. This table holds some 800,000 distinct CDR3 sequences, 30% to 35% found once. This material consisted of cultured CD8+ T cells from PBMCs, taken from culture after CMV antigen stimulation. These receptors originate from a human donor in good health (CMV status not recorded). Some clones in this sample may be carry-over from other donors' samples.

The J gene is TRBJ2-4, the V gene TRBV4-1; possibly TRBD1 for D (5 bases). Germline assignment: CDR1 MGHRA and CDR2 YSYEKL. V lost 3 bases and J lost 5, with 8 bases in between. The CDR3 totals 13 residues. The CDR3 sequence is CASSHETENIQYF. CDR3 DNA sequence: TGCGCCAGCAGCCATGAGACAGAAAACATTCAGTACTTC.

Many counts were recorded for this clonotype. The rearrangement joins TRBV7-2 to TRBJ2-3; 11 nucleotides match TRBD2. The CDR3 consists of 16 residues. Germline V gene sequence: CDR1 SGHTA, CDR2 FQGNSA. J lost 7 bases, V lost 5 bases, and 11 bases had no gene match. CDR3 in amino acids: CASSPIAGGRRNTQYF. In nucleotides, the CDR3 is TGTGCCAGCAGCCCTATAGCGGGGGGGCGAAGAAATACGCAGTATTTT. The full variable domain, completed using reference TRBV7-2 and TRBJ2-3, is GAGVSQSPSNKVTEKGKDVELRCDPISGHTALYWYRQSLGQGLEFLIYFQGNSAPDKSGLPSDRFSAERTGGSVSTLTIQRTQQEDSAVYLCASSPIAGGRRNTQYFGPGTRLTVL.

V gene TRBV27 combines with J gene TRBJ1-1; TRBD1 matches at 9 bases. From germline, CDR1 is MNHEY and CDR2 SMNVEV (reference sequence). V lost 3 bases and J lost 5; bases outside the gene matches: 16. This CDR3 is 18 amino acids long. The CDR3 DNA reads as TGTGCCAGCAGTTTGCGCCACCGGGACAGGGTTTTGGGGACTGAAGCTTTCTTT. Protein sequence: CASSLRHRDRVLGTEAFF.

In its sample, this clonotype was seen a few times. This chain uses TRBV10-3 with TRBJ2-3, with D possibly matching TRBD1 (5 bases). The CDR3 extends over 17 amino acids. CDR1 is ENHRY and CDR2 is SYGVKD in the germline V gene. The ends were cut back, 4 bases at V and 4 bases at J, with 21 bases in the middle. For the CDR3, the DNA is TGTGCCATCAGTGGTGCGTACGAAGGGGTGCGAGCAGATACGCAGTATTTT. Its protein product is CAISGAYEGVRADTQYF.

The J gene is TRBJ2-1, the V gene TRBV2, with 8 bases identical to TRBD2. Germline lookup yields CDR1 SNHLY and CDR2 FYNNEI. V lost 3 bases, J lost 6 bases, and 7 bases stayed unmatched. This CDR3 spans 15 amino acids. The CDR3 coding sequence is TGTGCCAGCAGTGATCTGGGGACTAGTGGCAATGAGCAGTTCTTC. Translated, it gives CASSDLGTSGNEQFF.

The chain couples TRBV27 to TRBJ1-1; possible D gene TRBD1, 5 bases. Germline V gene lookup returns CDR1 MNHEY and CDR2 SMNVEV (reference sequence). Between the trimmed V and J ends, which lost 0 bases and 3 bases, there was a span of 11 bases. CDR3 length: 15 residues. The chain's CDR3 is CASSLSAGRYTEAFF. The DNA for the CDR3 is TGTGCCAGCAGTTTATCCGCGGGACGGTACACTGAAGCTTTCTTT.

The table lists this clonotype with a few counts. The chain couples TRBV6-2 or TRBV6-3 to TRBJ2-2, with a tentative D call TRBD1 (5 bases). The CDR3 loop spans 15 amino acids. Between the trimmed V and J ends, which lost 2 bases and 5 bases, there was a span of 12 bases. Germline loops: CDR1 MNHEY, CDR2 SVGEGT. CDR3 nucleotide sequence: TGTGCCAGCAGTTACACAGGCCCCGCAACCGGGGAGCTGTTTTTT. This gives the protein CASSYTGPATGELFF.

J is TRBJ2-5 and V is TRBV4-1; D is ambiguous. V lost 1 base, J lost 1 base, and 10 bases lay in between. The CDR3 sequence is 15 residues long. Germline V gives CDR1 MGHRA, CDR2 YSYEKL. CDR3 coding DNA: TGCGCCAGCAGCCAAGGGTGGTCAGGCCAAGAGACCCAGTACTTC. This codes for CASSQGWSGQETQYF.

This clonotype has only a few counts. V is TRBV20-1 and J is TRBJ2-1, with a weak D call TRBD1 (5 bases). Trimming left V 1 base short and J 9 bases short, with 16 bases between. There are 14 residues in the CDR3. CDR1 DFQATT and CDR2 SNEGSKA come from the germline V gene (reference sequence). For the CDR3, the DNA is TGCAGTGCTAGAGGAGAAGGGGCGGCAGGTGAGCAGTTCTTC. Translated: CSARGEGAAGEQFF.